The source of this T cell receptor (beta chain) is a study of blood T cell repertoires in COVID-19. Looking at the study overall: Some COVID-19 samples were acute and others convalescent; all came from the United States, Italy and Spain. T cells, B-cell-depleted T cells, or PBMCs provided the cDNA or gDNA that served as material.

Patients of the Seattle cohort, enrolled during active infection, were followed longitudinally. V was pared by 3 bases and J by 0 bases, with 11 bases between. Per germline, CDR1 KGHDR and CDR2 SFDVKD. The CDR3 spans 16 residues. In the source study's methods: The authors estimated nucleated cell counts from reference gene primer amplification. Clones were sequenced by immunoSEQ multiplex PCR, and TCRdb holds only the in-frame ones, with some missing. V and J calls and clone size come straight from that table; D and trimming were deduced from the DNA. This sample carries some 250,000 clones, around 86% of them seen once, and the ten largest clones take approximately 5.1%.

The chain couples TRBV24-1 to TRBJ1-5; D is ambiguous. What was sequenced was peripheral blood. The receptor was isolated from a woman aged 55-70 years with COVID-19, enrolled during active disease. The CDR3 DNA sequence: TGTGCCACCAGTGATCCAGGCGACTATAGCAATCAGCCCCAGCATTTT. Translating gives CATSDPGDYSNQPQHF.